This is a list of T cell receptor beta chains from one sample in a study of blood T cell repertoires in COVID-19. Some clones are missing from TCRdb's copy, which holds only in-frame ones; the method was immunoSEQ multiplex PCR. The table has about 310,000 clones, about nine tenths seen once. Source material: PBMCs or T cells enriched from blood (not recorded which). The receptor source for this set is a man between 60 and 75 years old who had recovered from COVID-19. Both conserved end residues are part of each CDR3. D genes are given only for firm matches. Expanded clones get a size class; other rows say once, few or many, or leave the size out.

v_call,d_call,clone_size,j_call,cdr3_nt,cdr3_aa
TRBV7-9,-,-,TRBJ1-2,TGTGCCAGCAGCCCCACTACCCTTGACGGCTACACCTTC,CASSPTTLDGYTF
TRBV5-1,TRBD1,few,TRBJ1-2,TGCGCCAGCAGCTCAGGCCGGGACAGAGTTGGCTACACCTTC,CASSSGRDRVGYTF
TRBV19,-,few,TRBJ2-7,TGTGCCAGTAAACCGAGAGGGTCCTACGAGCAGTACTTC,CASKPRGSYEQYF
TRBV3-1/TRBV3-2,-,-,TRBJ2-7,TGTGCCAGCAGCCCCTACCGGGGGAGCTACGAGCAGTACTTC,CASSPYRGSYEQYF
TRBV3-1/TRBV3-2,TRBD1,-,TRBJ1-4,TGTGCCAGCAGCCATTTCGGGACAGGGGTACAGAAACTGTTTTTT,CASSHFGTGVQKLFF
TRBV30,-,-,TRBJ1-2,TGTGCCTGGGGCGGACGGGGAACGTTAGGTGGCTACACCTTC,CAWGGRGTLGGYTF
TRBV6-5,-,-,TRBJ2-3,TGTGCCAGCAGTTACTCACGGGGGGCCCGCACAGATACGCAGTATTTT,CASSYSRGARTDTQYF
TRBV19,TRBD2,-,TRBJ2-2,TGTGCCAGTAGTATAGGCCGGGAGGGCAGCGGGGAGCTGTTTTTT,CASSIGREGSGELFF
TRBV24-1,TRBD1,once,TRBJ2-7,TGTGCCACCAGTGATCATGACAGGGGACGGCAATACGAGCAGTACTTC,CATSDHDRGRQYEQYF
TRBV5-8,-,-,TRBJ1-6,TGTGCCAGCCGCTTCCAGGGTGCCGGTTCACCCCTCCACTTT,CASRFQGAGSPLHF